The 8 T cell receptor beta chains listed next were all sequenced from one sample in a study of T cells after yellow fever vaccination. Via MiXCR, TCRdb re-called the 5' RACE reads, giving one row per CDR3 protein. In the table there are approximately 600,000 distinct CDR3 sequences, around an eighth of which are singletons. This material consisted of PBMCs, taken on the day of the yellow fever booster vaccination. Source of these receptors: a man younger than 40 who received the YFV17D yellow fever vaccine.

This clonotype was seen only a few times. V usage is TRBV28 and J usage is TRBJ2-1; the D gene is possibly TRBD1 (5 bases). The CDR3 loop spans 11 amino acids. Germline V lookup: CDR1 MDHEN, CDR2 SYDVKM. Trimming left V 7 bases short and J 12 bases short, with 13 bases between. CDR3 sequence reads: CASNYQGMQFF. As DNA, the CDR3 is TGTGCCAGCAATTACCAGGGCATGCAGTTCTTC. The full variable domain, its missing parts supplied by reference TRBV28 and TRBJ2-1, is DVKVTQSSRYLVKRTGEKVFLECVQDMDHENMFWYRQDPGLGLRLIYFSYDVKMKEKGDIPEGYSVSREKKERFSLILESASTNQTSMYLCASNYQGMQFFGPGTRLTVL.

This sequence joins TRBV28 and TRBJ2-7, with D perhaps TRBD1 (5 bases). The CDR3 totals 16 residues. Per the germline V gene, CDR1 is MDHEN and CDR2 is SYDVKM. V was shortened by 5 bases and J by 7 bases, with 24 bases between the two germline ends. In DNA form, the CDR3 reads TGTGCCAGCAGTCCCGGCAGGGTCCACACCTTTTGGGAGCAGTACTTC. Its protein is CASSPGRVHTFWEQYF.

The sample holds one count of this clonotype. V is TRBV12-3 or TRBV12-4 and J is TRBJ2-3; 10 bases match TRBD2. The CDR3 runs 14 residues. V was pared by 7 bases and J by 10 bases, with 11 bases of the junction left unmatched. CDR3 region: CASKLTSGPSAQYF. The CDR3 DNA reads TGTGCCAGCAAGCTGACTAGCGGGCCGAGTGCGCAGTATTTT.

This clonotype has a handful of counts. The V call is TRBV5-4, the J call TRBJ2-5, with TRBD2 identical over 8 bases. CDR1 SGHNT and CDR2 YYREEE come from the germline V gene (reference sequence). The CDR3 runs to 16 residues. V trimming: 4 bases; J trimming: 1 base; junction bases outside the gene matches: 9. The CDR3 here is CASSLGVAGSQETQYF. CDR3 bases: TGTGCCAGCAGCCTGGGAGTAGCGGGATCCCAAGAGACCCAGTACTTC. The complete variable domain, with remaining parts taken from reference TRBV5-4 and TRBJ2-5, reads ETGVTQSPTHLIKTRGQQVTLRCSSQSGHNTVSWYQQALGQGPQFIFQYYREEENGRGNFPPRFSGLQFPNYSSELNVNALELDDSALYLCASSLGVAGSQETQYFGPGTRLLVL.

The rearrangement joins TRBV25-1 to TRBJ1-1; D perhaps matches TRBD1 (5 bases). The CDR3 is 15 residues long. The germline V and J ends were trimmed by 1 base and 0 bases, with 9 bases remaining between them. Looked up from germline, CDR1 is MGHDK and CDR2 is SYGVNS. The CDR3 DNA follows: TGTGCCAGCAGTGAATCGGGGGTGCTGAACACTGAAGCTTTCTTT. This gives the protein CASSESGVLNTEAFF.

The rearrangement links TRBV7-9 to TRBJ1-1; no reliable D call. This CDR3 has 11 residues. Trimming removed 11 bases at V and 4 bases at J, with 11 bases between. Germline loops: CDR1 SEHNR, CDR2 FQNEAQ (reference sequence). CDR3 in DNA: TGTGCCCCGGGAAGCCTCACTGAAGCTTTCTTT. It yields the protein CAPGSLTEAFF.

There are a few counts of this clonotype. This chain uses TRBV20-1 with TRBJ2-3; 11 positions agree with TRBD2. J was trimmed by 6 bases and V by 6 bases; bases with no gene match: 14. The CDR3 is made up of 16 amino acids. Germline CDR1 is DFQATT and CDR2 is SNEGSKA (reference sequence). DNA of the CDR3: TGCAGTGCACCGGCCGGGACTAGCGGCCGGGTGGATACGCAGTATTTT. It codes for CSAPAGTSGRVDTQYF.

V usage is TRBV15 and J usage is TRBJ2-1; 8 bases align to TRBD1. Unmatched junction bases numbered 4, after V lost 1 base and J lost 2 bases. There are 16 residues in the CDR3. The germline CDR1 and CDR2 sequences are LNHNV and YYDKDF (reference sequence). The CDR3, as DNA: TGTGCCACCAGCAGAGCGAACAGGGGGGCCTACAATGAGCAGTTCTTC. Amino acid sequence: CATSRANRGAYNEQFF.